The TCR beta chain described here comes from a study of T cells after yellow fever vaccination (dated by TCRdb to the late 2010s). About the investigation overall: Libraries from fractions with low cell numbers were prepared with the SMART-Seq v4 Ultra Low Input RNA kit. To track T-cell clones before and after primary and booster YFV17D yellow fever vaccination, bulk TCR alpha and beta repertoires were sequenced longitudinally. Two healthy male donors, one aged 18 to 30 and one aged 30 to 40 years, made up the cohort. Bulk PBMC replicates and cell subsets were isolated from blood drawn at multiple timepoints before and after both primary and secondary immunization.

This clonotype was seen a handful of times. What this receptor recognizes is not known. No much larger clonotype is one base removed from it; base qualities were not supplied. The meaning of the sample's treatment or condition label: live attenuated yellow fever vaccine strain. At each blood-draw timepoint, two biological replicates of bulk PBMCs were collected. PBMCs were isolated from peripheral blood using a standard Ficoll-Paque protocol. TriZol was used to extract RNA from bulk PBMCs, CD4 and CD8 fractions, and dextramer-positive and dextramer-negative fractions. The data were produced on an Illumina NovaSeq 6000. Synthesis of TCR cDNA relied on 5'RACE template switching, a step that introduced a universal primer site along with unique molecular identifiers. cDNA synthesis was primed from both the TCR alpha and TCR beta constant segments. Library amplification used two PCR steps, and the second PCR step added sample barcodes and sequencing adapters. Sequencing of the libraries was done on either Illumina HiSeq 2500 (2x100 bp) or NovaSeq (2x150 bp). The study's processing was this. MIGEC was used to demultiplex reads and collapse the reads into UMI consensus sequences, and MiXCR was used for V(D)J alignment. Vaccine-responding clonotypes were identified with edgeR using replicate PBMC samples, with FDR below 0.01 and a log2 fold change above 5 up to day 15 being required. CD4 or CD8 identity was assigned to each bulk clonotype according to whether the clonotype was present at higher abundance in the sequenced CD4 repertoire or the sequenced CD8 repertoire. TCRdb cleaned the public reads at Q25 with fastp, built clones with MiXCR and kept in-frame beta chains. Duplicate CDR3 protein sequences are folded into a single record with the most common DNA and genes. TCRdb's processing, not the authors', yielded these V and J calls. This sample holds hundreds of thousands of distinct CDR3 sequences; around 20% were observed only once. The ten most abundant clones make up about a sixth of the sample.

Beyond this particular receptor, the publication reports: Because abundant contaminating clonotypes from the bulk population could be contained in FACS-sorted repertoires, computational filtering was required. Compared with the primary T-cell response, the secondary T-cell response was weaker but faster, peaking on day 5 rather than day 15. Because the study included only two donors, the extent to which the findings can be generalized is limited. After the booster, most of the clones that had expanded following primary vaccination were detected again (roughly 96% of CD4 and roughly 90% of CD8), which suggests that memory was broadly maintained. A small fraction of clonotypes appeared in both the CD4 and CD8 compartments, likely as a result of convergent recombination.

From the cysteine up to the phenylalanine, the CDR3 has a length of 15 residues. Only the CDR3 region is kept as DNA, spanning 45 bases read in frame from base 1. CDR1 and CDR2 (SGHVS, FQNEAQ) derive from the germline V gene. Trimming costs V 6 bases and J 0 bases, and their ends lie 15 bases apart. The receptor's source is a man aged 18 to 29 who received the YFV17D yellow fever vaccine. The sequence joins TRBV7-8 to TRBJ2-7; a tentative D match to TRBD1 spans 6 bases. The sample here was PBMCs, taken before the yellow fever booster vaccination. The sequenced DNA: TGTGCCAGCAGGGCCCGACAGGATCTCTCCTACGAGCAGTACTTC. This gives the protein CASRARQDLSYEQYF. Joined to the reference TRBV7-8 and TRBJ2-7 proteins, this CDR3 gives the full variable domain: GAGVSQSPRYKVAKRGQDVALRCDPISGHVSLFWYQQALGQGPEFLTYFQNEAQLDKSGLPSDRFFAERPEGSVSTLKIQRTQQEDSAVYLCASRARQDLSYEQYFGPGTRLTVT.